Reported below is one T cell receptor (beta chain). This specimen belongs to a study of blood T cell repertoires in COVID-19. Germline V lookup: CDR1 LGHNT, CDR2 FRNRAP. This CDR3 region has 16 residues. The ends were cut back, 0 bases at V and 0 bases at J, with 9 bases in the middle. The method was immunoSEQ multiplex PCR; TCRdb's version includes in-frame clones alone and lacks a portion of them. The sample has more than 90,000 clones; 60% to 85% are singletons. The genes are TRBV12-5 and TRBJ2-1, with a possible D match to TRBD2 (6 bases). The sequencing input was peripheral blood. This receptor was taken from a man in his 70s with acute or convalescent COVID-19. In DNA form, the CDR3 reads TGTGCTAGTGGTTTGGTACTGGGAGGCTCCTACAATGAGCAGTTCTTC. This translates into CASGLVLGGSYNEQFF.